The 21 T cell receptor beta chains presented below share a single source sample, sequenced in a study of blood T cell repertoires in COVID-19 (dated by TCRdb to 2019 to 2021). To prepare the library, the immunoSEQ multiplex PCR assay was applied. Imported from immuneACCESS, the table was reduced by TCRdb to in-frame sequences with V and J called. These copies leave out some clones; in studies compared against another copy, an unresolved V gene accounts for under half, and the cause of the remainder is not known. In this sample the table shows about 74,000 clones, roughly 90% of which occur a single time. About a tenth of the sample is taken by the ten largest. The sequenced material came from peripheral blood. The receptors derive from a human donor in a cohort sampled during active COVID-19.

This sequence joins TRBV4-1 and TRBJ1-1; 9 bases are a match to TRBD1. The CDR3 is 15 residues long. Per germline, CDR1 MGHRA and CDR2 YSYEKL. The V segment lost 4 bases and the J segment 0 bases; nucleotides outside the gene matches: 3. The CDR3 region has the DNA TGCGCCAGCAGCCGCGGACAGGGGATGAACACTGAAGCTTTCTTT. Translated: CASSRGQGMNTEAFF.

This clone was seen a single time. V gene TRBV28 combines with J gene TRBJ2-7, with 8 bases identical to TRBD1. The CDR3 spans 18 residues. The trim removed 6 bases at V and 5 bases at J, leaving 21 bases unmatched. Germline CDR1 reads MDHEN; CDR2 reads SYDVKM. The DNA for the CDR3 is TGTGCCAGCAGGACTCTCAGGGGGCGACGGGAGATATTCCACGAGCAGTACTTC. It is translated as CASRTLRGRREIFHEQYF.

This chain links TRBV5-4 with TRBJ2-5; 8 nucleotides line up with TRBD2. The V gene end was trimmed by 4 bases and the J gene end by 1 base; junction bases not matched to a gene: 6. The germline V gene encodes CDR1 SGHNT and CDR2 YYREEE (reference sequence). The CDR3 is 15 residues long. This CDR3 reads CASSPSGGSQETQYF. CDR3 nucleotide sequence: TGTGCCAGCAGCCCGAGCGGGGGCAGCCAAGAGACCCAGTACTTC.

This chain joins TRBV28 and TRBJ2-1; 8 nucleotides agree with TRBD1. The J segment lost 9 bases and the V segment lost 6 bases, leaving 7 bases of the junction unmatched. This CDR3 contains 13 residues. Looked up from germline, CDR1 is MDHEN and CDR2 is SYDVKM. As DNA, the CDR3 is TGTGCCAGCAGCGGACAGGGAACTCGTGAGCAGTTCTTC. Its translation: CASSGQGTREQFF.

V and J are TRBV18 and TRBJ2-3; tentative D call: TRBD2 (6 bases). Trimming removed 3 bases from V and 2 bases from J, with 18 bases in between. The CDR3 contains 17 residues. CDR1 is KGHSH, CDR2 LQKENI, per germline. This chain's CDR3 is CASSPRTRTTSTDTQYF. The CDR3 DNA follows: TGTGCCAGCTCACCCCGAACCCGGACTACCTCCACAGATACGCAGTATTTT.

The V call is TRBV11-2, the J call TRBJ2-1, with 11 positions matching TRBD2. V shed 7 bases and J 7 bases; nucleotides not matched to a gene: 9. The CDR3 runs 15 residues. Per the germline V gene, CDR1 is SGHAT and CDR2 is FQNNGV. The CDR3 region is CASTPTSGSRNEQFF. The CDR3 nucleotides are TGTGCCAGCACCCCAACTAGCGGGAGTCGTAATGAGCAGTTCTTC. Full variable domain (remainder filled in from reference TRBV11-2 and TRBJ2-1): EAGVAQSPRYKIIEKRQSVAFWCNPISGHATLYWYQQILGQGPKLLIQFQNNGVVDDSQLPKDRFSAERLKGVDSTLKIQPAKLEDSAVYLCASTPTSGSRNEQFFGPGTRLTVL.

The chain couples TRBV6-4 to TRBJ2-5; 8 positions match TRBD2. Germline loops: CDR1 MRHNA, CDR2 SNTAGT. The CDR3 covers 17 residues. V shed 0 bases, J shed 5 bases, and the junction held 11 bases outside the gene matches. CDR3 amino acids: CASSDSLSGKWLETQYF. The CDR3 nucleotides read TGTGCCAGCAGTGACTCACTTAGCGGGAAATGGCTGGAGACCCAGTACTTC.

This chain's CDR3 is CAISESHGSTDTQYF. CDR3 nucleotides: TGTGCCATCAGTGAGTCACACGGGAGCACAGATACGCAGTATTTT. The chain couples TRBV10-3 to TRBJ2-3; the D is unclear. Per the germline V gene, CDR1 is ENHRY and CDR2 is SYGVKD. The V end lost 0 bases, the J end lost 0 bases, and 7 bases lay between the germline ends. The CDR3 is made up of 15 amino acids.

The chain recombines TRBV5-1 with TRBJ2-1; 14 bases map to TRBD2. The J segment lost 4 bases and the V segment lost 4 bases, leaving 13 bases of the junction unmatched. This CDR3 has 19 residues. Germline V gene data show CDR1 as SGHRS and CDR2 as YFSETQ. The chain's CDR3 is CASSKVPGLAGAEYNEQFF. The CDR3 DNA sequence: TGCGCCAGCAGCAAGGTCCCGGGACTAGCGGGAGCTGAGTACAATGAGCAGTTCTTC.

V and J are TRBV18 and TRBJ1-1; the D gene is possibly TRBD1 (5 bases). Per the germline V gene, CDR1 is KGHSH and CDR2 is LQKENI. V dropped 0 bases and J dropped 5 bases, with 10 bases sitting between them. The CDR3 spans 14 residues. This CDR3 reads CASSPPPGGTEAFF. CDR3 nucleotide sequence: TGTGCCAGCTCACCACCGCCGGGGGGGACTGAAGCTTTCTTT.

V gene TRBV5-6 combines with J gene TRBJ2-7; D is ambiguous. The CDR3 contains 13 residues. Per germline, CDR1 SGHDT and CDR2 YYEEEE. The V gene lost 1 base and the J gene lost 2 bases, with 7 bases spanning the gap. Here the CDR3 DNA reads TGTGCCAGCAGCTTGTACAAGACCTACGAGCAGTACTTC. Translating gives CASSLYKTYEQYF.

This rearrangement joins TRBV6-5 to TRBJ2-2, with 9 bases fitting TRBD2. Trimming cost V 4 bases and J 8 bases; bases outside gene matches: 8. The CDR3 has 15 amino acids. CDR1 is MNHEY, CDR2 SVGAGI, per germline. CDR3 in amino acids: CASSLGLAEGGELFF. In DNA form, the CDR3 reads TGTGCCAGCAGTTTGGGACTAGCTGAAGGAGGGGAGCTGTTTTTT.

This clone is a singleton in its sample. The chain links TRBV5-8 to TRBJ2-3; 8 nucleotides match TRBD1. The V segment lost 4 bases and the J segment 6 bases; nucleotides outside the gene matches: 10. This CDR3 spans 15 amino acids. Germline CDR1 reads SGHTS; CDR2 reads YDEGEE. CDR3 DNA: TGTGCCAGCAGCCGACGGACAGGGCACGCGGATACGCAGTATTTT. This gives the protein CASSRRTGHADTQYF.

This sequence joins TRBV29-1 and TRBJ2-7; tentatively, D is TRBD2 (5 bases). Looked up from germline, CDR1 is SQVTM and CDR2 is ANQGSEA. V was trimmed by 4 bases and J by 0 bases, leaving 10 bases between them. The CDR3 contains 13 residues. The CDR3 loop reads CSVVGGPSYEQYF. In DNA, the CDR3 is TGCAGCGTTGTGGGCGGGCCCTCCTACGAGCAGTACTTC.

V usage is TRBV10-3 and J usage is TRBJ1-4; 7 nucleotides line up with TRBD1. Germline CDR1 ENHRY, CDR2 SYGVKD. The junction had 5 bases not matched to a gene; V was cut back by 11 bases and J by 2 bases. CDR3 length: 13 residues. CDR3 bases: TGTGCCGCGGGACAGTCTACTAATGAAAAACTGTTTTTT. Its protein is CAAGQSTNEKLFF.

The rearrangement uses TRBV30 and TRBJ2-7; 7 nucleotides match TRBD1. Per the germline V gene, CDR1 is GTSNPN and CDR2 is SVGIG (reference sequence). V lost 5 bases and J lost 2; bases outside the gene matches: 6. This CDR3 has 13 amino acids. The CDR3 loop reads CAWAWGTAYEQYF. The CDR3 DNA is TGTGCCTGGGCCTGGGGGACAGCCTACGAGCAGTACTTC.

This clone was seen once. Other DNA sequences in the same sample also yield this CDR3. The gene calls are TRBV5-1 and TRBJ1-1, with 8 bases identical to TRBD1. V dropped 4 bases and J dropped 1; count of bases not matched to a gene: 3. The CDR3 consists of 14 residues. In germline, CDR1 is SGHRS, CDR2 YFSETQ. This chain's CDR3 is CASSPGTGNTEAFF. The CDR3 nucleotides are TGCGCCAGCAGCCCAGGGACAGGGAACACTGAAGCTTTCTTT. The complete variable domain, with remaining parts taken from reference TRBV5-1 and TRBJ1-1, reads KAGVTQTPRYLIKTRGQQVTLSCSPISGHRSVSWYQQTPGQGLQFLFEYFSETQRNKGNFPGRFSGRQFSNSRSEMNVSTLELGDSALYLCASSPGTGNTEAFFGQGTRLTVV.

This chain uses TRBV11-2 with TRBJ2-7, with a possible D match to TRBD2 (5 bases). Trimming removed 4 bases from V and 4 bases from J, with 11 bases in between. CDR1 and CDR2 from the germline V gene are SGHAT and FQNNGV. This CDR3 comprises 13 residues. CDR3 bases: TGTGCCAGCAGCTCAGGACTTCCTTACGAGCAGTACTTC. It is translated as CASSSGLPYEQYF.

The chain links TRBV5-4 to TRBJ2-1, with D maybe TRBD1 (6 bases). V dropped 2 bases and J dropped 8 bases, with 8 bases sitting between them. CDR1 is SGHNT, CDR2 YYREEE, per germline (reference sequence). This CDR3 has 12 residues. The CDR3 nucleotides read TGTGCCAGCAGCTTACAGGGCGATGAGCAGTTCTTC. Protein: CASSLQGDEQFF.

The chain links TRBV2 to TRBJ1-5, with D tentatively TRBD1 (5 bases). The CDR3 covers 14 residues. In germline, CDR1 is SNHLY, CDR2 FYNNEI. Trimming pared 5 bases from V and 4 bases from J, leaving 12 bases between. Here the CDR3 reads CASSFGGENQPQHF. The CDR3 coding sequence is TGTGCCAGCAGTTTCGGGGGGGAAAATCAGCCCCAGCATTTT.

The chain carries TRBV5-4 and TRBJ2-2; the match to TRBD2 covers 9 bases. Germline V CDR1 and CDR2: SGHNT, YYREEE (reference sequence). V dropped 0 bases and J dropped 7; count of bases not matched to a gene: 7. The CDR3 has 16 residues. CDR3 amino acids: CASSLAGGRANGELFF. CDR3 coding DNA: TGTGCCAGCAGCTTGGCCGGCGGGAGGGCCAACGGGGAGCTGTTTTTT. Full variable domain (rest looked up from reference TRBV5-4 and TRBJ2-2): ETGVTQSPTHLIKTRGQQVTLRCSSQSGHNTVSWYQQALGQGPQFIFQYYREEENGRGNFPPRFSGLQFPNYSSELNVNALELDDSALYLCASSLAGGRANGELFFGEGSRLTVL.